Given below is one TCR beta chain in context. Clones were sequenced by immunoSEQ multiplex PCR, and TCRdb holds only the in-frame ones, with some missing. The sample yields approximately 72,000 clones, roughly 90% seen once. The data originate from a study of control samples from healthy donors and cancer patients. The clonotype comes from a man aged 50 or older in good health. The material sequenced was blood.

CDR3 residues: CASSHTGYYGYTF. CDR3 nucleotide sequence: TGCGCCAGCAGTCACACAGGGTATTATGGCTACACCTTC. The rearrangement links TRBV23-1 to TRBJ1-2; TRBD1 might be the D (6 bases). TRBV23-1 is assigned to the ORF class and has an uncertain function. V was pared by 3 bases and J by 5 bases, with 10 bases between. The CDR3 sequence is 13 residues long.